This T cell receptor (beta chain) was found in a study of blood T cell repertoires in COVID-19. Overall study context: COVID-19 samples, acute and convalescent, were from the United States, Italy and Spain.

In the study's own analysis: Nucleated cell number was recorded as an estimate derived from reference gene primer amplification. Produced via immunoSEQ multiplex PCR; TCRdb's table is partial and in-frame only. That table gives V, J and clone size, and the DNA gave D and trimming. The data show 270,000 or so clones, 85% to 90% seen once. Germline V gives CDR1 DFQATT, CDR2 SNEGSKA (reference sequence). CDR3 length: 14 amino acids. Deletions cut 3 bases from V and 2 bases from J, with 11 bases between. The chain is built from TRBV20-1 and TRBJ1-5; tentative D call: TRBD1 (5 bases). The source is a human donor in a cohort sampled during active COVID-19. The sequenced sample was peripheral blood. The CDR3 is CSASAGPRNQPQHF. DNA of the CDR3: TGCAGTGCTAGTGCAGGGCCACGCAATCAGCCCCAGCATTTT.